Listed here are 23 T cell receptor beta chains from one sample, sequenced in a study of tumor-infiltrating lymphocytes in primary liver carcinoma. Co-extracted RNA and DNA came from around 20-30 mg of unsorted bulk tissue. Constant-region priming of roughly 500 ng total RNA yielded TCR beta cDNA. Three nested multiplex PCR rounds, a slightly modified ARM-PCR method, built the TCR beta libraries. The first two PCR rounds, approximately 10 cycles each, used TRBV1-TRBV30 forward primers and a C-beta reverse primer. MiXCR was run by TCRdb on the multiplex PCR reads, yielding one entry per CDR3 protein. Here the sample spans roughly 40,000 distinct CDR3 sequences, 60% to 80% being singletons. Sequenced material: tumor-adjacent normal liver tissue. Source of these receptors: a woman under 40 with primary liver carcinoma and hepatitis B virus infection.

This clonotype was counted a few times. J is TRBJ1-2 and V is TRBV7-2; the match to TRBD1 covers 9 bases. Germline V gives CDR1 SGHTA, CDR2 FQGNSA. Trimming at V came to 5 bases and at J to 3 bases, leaving 7 bases not matched to a gene. This CDR3 spans 15 amino acids. CDR3 sequence: CASSPGTGTDYGYTF. CDR3 nucleotides: TGTGCCAGCAGCCCGGGGACAGGGACCGACTATGGCTACACCTTC.

The chain carries TRBV28 and TRBJ2-3; D is unresolved. The germline gives CDR1 MDHEN, CDR2 SYDVKM. The V end lost 3 bases, the J end lost 7 bases, and 14 bases lay between the germline ends. This CDR3 contains 14 residues. The chain's CDR3 is CASSLSTRTYTQYF. CDR3 bases: TGTGCCAGCAGTTTGTCTACCAGAACATATACGCAGTATTTT.

In this sample, this clonotype turned up once. The germline gene is not matched at one end of the junction; a read error may be the cause. The rearrangement uses TRBV4-1 and TRBJ1-4, with TRBD1 matching over 7 bases. CDR3 size: 15 residues. CDR1 is MGHRA, CDR2 YSYEKL, per germline. CDR3 region: CASSLGRGGSEKLFF. In DNA, the CDR3 is TGCGCAAGCAGCCTCGGCAGGGGGGGAAGTGAAAAACTATTTTTT.

To note about this clonotype: A read error is likely, as this CDR3 ends without the conserved phenylalanine or tryptophan. The CDR3 sequence is CANSWAGTGGYNEQYL. The CDR3 region has the DNA TGTGCCAACAGCTGGGCCGGGACAGGGGGATACAATGAGCAGTACCTC. The V and J genes are TRBV11-2 and TRBJ2-1; 11 bases are shared with TRBD1. The J call is doubtful: the DNA matches TRBJ2-7 better. In germline, CDR1 is SGHAT, CDR2 FQNNGV. CDR3 size: 16 residues.

A few counts support this clonotype. Mismatch with germline at one junction end may stem from a read error. This chain connects TRBV4-3 to TRBJ2-3; no firm D call. The CDR3 contains 18 residues. Germline V CDR1 and CDR2: LGHNA, YSLEER. The CDR3 DNA is TGCGCCAGCAGCCAGCCGGTCTGGCTGGGTGATCCAGATGATACGCAGTATTTC. Protein: CASSQPVWLGDPDDTQYF.

This clonotype was detected only once. It is likely a read error, because the conserved phenylalanine at the end of the CDR3 is missing. No DNA is shown, since the ends of the CDR3 on it are uncertain; the CDR3 is the one TCRdb lists. The CDR3 here is CASSQEWSRSQGEKLLS. This sequence joins TRBV4-3 and TRBJ1-4; the table's D call, TRBD1, was not checked against the DNA. Including both end residues, the CDR3 is 17 amino acids long. Germline values: CDR1 LGHNA, CDR2 YSLEER.

Concerning this clonotype: A read error may account for a junction end that differs from germline. This sequence joins TRBV13 and TRBJ1-1; TRBD1 might be the D (5 bases). The CDR3 totals 14 residues. CDR1 and CDR2 from the germline V gene are PRHDT and FYEKMQ (reference sequence). The CDR3 coding sequence is TGTGTCAGCAGCTTAAGGGGCTCGATCCCTGAACCTTTCTTT. This encodes CVSSLRGSIPEPFF.

Only one count was recorded for this clonotype. The junction departs from germline at one end; a sequencing error may be responsible. This chain connects TRBV6-5 to TRBJ1-6, with unresolved D. The V gene's germline CDR1 is MNHEY and CDR2 SVGAGI. CDR3 length equals 16 residues. In DNA form, the CDR3 reads TGCGTCAGCAGTAAACAGTCTACCATATATAATTCACCCCTCCACTTT. This gives the protein CVSSKQSTIYNSPLHF.

The chain has TRBV2 and TRBJ1-5; D gene uncertain. Germline CDR1 reads SNHLY; CDR2 reads FYNNEI. The CDR3 extends over 15 amino acids. V shed 1 base and J shed 4 bases, with 11 bases lying between them. The CDR3 DNA follows: TGTGCCAGCAGTGAAGAGGGAGAGTATAATCAGCCCCAGCATTTT. Amino acids: CASSEEGEYNQPQHF. The full variable domain, in which reference TRBV2 and TRBJ1-5 provide the parts outside the CDR3, is EPEVTQTPSHQVTQMGQEVILRCVPISNHLYFYWYRQILGQKVEFLVSFYNNEISEKSEIFDDQFSVERPDGSNFTLKIRSTKLEDSAMYFCASSEEGEYNQPQHFGDGTRLSIL.

This clonotype appeared a few times. A read error may produce the germline difference seen at one junction end. The chain recombines TRBV11-1 with TRBJ2-7, with D maybe TRBD2 (5 bases). The length of the CDR3 is 14 residues. Germline V gene data show CDR1 as SGHAT and CDR2 as FQDESV (reference sequence). CDR3: CASSLATTSYEQYF. Written as DNA, the CDR3 is TGTGCTAGCAGCTTAGCGACGACCTCCTACGAGCAATACTTC.

This clonotype came up a few times. The V call is TRBV12-3 or TRBV12-4, the J call TRBJ2-2; 7 bases map to TRBD1. The CDR3 has 12 residues. The CDR3 protein is CGSLTGIGELFF. The CDR3 nucleotides are TGTGGCAGTTTGACAGGGATTGGGGAGCTGTTTTTT.

Points on this clonotype: The missing conserved phenylalanine or tryptophan at the end of this CDR3 makes a read error likely. Because the CDR3's place on the DNA is in doubt, the DNA is left out and the CDR3 is given as listed by TCRdb. This chain links TRBV6-1 with TRBJ1-1; the table names TRBD1, a call not compared with the DNA. A total of 11 residues make up the CDR3, ends included. Germline V gene lookup returns CDR1 MNHNS and CDR2 SASEGT. The CDR3: CASSDTQKGNS.

In the case of this clonotype: Its ends do not fully match the called genes, so a read error is possible. The V gene is TRBV2, the J gene TRBJ2-1; 9 bases match TRBD2. Germline V lookup: CDR1 SNHLY, CDR2 FYNNEI. The CDR3 is 16 residues long. The chain's CDR3 is CANSAIAGDTYNEQFF. The CDR3 DNA reads as TGTGCCAACAGTGCCATAGCGGGGGATACCTACAATGAGCAGTTCTTC.

Points on this clonotype: Germline is not matched at one junction end, which may reflect a read error. CDR3 bases: TGTGTCAGCAGCCCAGACACGTTCGGGCAGTACTTC. Protein product: CVSSPDTFGQYF. The chain joins TRBV12-3 or TRBV12-4 to TRBJ2-7; D is undetermined. The length of the CDR3 is 12 residues.

The sample holds a few counts of this clonotype. Likely a read error: the CDR3 ends without its conserved phenylalanine or tryptophan. The chain carries TRBV4-2 and TRBJ2-1; 10 bases line up with TRBD2. From germline, CDR1 is LGHNA and CDR2 YNFKEQ. The CDR3 has 15 amino acids. As DNA, the CDR3 is TGTGCTAGCAGCTCCGGGACTAGCGAGGCGAATGAGCAGTTCATC. Its protein product is CASSSGTSEANEQFI.

This clonotype rates as medium-sized. V and J are TRBV11-2 and TRBJ2-1; 11 positions match TRBD1. With V trimmed by 4 bases and J by 5 bases, 7 bases remained unmatched. This CDR3 spans 16 amino acids. Germline assignment: CDR1 SGHAT and CDR2 FQNNGV. The CDR3 is CASSWAGTGGNNEQFF. DNA of the CDR3: TGTGCCAGCAGCTGGGCCGGGACAGGGGGAAACAATGAGCAGTTCTTC. The full variable domain, rest sourced from reference TRBV11-2 and TRBJ2-1, is EAGVAQSPRYKIIEKRQSVAFWCNPISGHATLYWYQQILGQGPKLLIQFQNNGVVDDSQLPKDRFSAERLKGVDSTLKIQPAKLEDSAVYLCASSWAGTGGNNEQFFGPGTRLTVL.

The chain joins TRBV11-2 to TRBJ1-2; D is perhaps TRBD1 (6 bases). Germline V gives CDR1 SGHAT, CDR2 FQNNGV. V lost 3 bases and J 8 bases, leaving 19 bases between the germline ends. The CDR3 is 15 amino acids. The CDR3 sequence: CASSFPQTGGEGYTF. The CDR3 DNA reads as TGTGCCAGCAGCTTTCCCCAGACAGGAGGCGAGGGCTACACCTTC.

This clonotype was seen once. This rearrangement joins TRBV5-6 to TRBJ2-2; no definite D call. The CDR3 extends over 15 amino acids. Germline V gene lookup returns CDR1 SGHDT and CDR2 YYEEEE. The CDR3 nucleotides read TGTGCATACAGCTTGCCACCCAGAGCCACCGGGGAGCTGTTTTTT. Amino acids: CAYSLPPRATGELFF.

With respect to this clonotype: A much larger clone differs by one base, so this may be a read error. This rearrangement joins TRBV28 to TRBJ1-2, with no clear D. Germline assignment: CDR1 MDHEN and CDR2 SYDVKM. The CDR3 is made up of 11 amino acids. The CDR3 DNA follows: TGTGCCAGCAGTTCTGACTATGACTACACCTTC. Its protein is CASSSDYDYTF.

In regard to this clonotype: A junction boundary mismatches the germline segment, possibly from a read error. The chain recombines TRBV6-6 with TRBJ2-1; possible D gene TRBD2, 6 bases. This CDR3 is 16 amino acids long. The germline CDR1 and CDR2 sequences are MNHNY and SVGAGI (reference sequence). Written as DNA, the CDR3 is TGTGCCAGCAGTTACACTAGCCGGAGGTTCTACGATGAGCAGTTCTTC. Amino acid sequence: CASSYTSRRFYDEQFF.

This clonotype is labeled medium-sized. The chain joins TRBV7-9 to TRBJ2-7; no firm D call. V lost 6 bases to trimming and J lost 6 bases, with 6 bases between them. Germline V lookup: CDR1 SEHNR, CDR2 FQNEAQ (reference sequence). The CDR3 extends over 10 amino acids. CDR3 residues: CASSESEQYF. For the CDR3, the DNA is TGTGCCAGCAGTGAATCCGAGCAGTACTTC.

This clonotype turned up a few times. Since a much larger clone is just one base distant, this may be a read error. The chain employs TRBV7-9 and TRBJ2-7; 7 nucleotides line up with TRBD1. Per germline, CDR1 SEHNR and CDR2 FQNEAQ (reference sequence). The CDR3 is made up of 14 amino acids. V shed 5 bases, J shed 3 bases, and the junction held 7 bases outside the gene matches. The CDR3 coding sequence is TGTGCCAGCAGCACGACAGGGAATCACTACGAGCAGTACTTC. Protein product: CASSTTGNHYEQYF.

This clonotype has ten or more counts. The CDR3 loop reads CSVGPGTSGSYEQYF. The CDR3 DNA reads as TGCAGCGTTGGGCCCGGGACTAGCGGGAGTTACGAGCAGTACTTC. The chain joins TRBV29-1 to TRBJ2-7, with 14 bases that match TRBD2. CDR3 length: 15 residues. V was clipped by 4 bases and J by 4 bases; unmatched bases: 6. The V gene's germline CDR1 is SQVTM and CDR2 ANQGSEA.